A selection of T cell receptor beta chains follows, all from one sample in a study of T-cell reconstitution after alpha-beta-depleted transplantation in children. TCRdb itself ran the PCR reads through MiXCR, one entry per CDR3 protein. The data contain 250,000 to 300,000 distinct CDR3 sequences, around 10% of them seen just once; the ten biggest clones take up around 24%. The sequences come from peripheral blood, collected 180 days after TCRalphabeta/CD19-depleted stem cell transplant. The receptor source for this set is a male patient aged 2 to 9 who had a stem cell transplant for chronic granulomatous disease, so the T cells may come from the graft donor. CDR3s include the opening cysteine and the closing phenylalanine or tryptophan. The D gene is left open where the match is weak. The size entry is marked missing in some rows and otherwise reads once, few, many or a size class.

TRBJ2-2 14 TRBV7-3 many NA CASNDGKHTGELFF TGTGCCAGCAACGATGGGAAACACACCGGGGAGCTGTTTTTT
TRBJ2-5 15 TRBV20-1 many NA CSAALDSHTGETQYF TGCAGTGCTGCCCTGGACTCACATACGGGAGAGACCCAGTACTTC
TRBJ2-5 14 TRBV20-1 many TRBD1 CSAREGQGPETQYF TGCAGTGCTAGAGAAGGACAGGGTCCGGAGACCCAGTACTTC
TRBJ2-7 13 TRBV5-6 many NA CASSLRGPSEQYF TGTGCCAGCAGCCTCCGGGGCCCTAGCGAGCAGTACTTC
TRBJ2-7 15 TRBV28 few NA CASRTTLPPTYEQYF TGTGCCAGCAGAACTACACTACCTCCAACCTACGAGCAGTACTTC
TRBJ2-7 15 TRBV11-2 many TRBD1 CASSLGRGQTYEQYF TGTGCCAGCAGCTTAGGAAGGGGACAGACCTACGAGCAGTACTTC
TRBJ2-6 19 TRBV5-6 few TRBD1 CASSPGQVLLSSGANVLTF TGTGCCAGCAGCCCCGGACAGGTCTTACTCTCCTCCGGGGCCAACGTCCTGACTTTC
TRBJ2-3 15 TRBV23-1 NA NA CASSQRDTNTDTQYF TGCGCCAGCAGTCAGCGGGACACAAACACAGATACGCAGTATTTT
TRBJ2-7 17 TRBV1 NA NA CQQPRETLAGDPYEQYF TGCCAGCAGCCAAGAGAAACCCTAGCGGGAGACCCCTACGAGCAGTACTTC
TRBJ2-1 14 TRBV28 few NA CASSLENSPDEQFF TGTGCCAGCAGTTTAGAAAATTCGCCAGATGAGCAGTTCTTC
TRBJ2-1 15 TRBV20-1 many TRBD1 CSATRQGAYYNEQFF TGCAGTGCTACCCGACAGGGGGCCTATTACAATGAGCAGTTCTTC
TRBJ1-2 13 TRBV12-3/TRBV12-4 many NA CASSFAGNYGYTF TGTGCCAGCAGTTTTGCCGGAAACTATGGCTACACCTTC
TRBJ1-6 16 TRBV7-9 many NA CASSQSRDGNNSPLHF TGTGCCAGCAGCCAATCCCGGGACGGCAATAATTCACCCCTCCACTTT
TRBJ2-3 16 TRBV20-1 many NA CSARRGDRLKSDTQYF TGCAGTGCTAGAAGGGGGGACCGGTTAAAGTCAGATACGCAGTATTTT
TRBJ2-5 16 TRBV7-2 many NA CASANRVAGLQETQYF TGTGCCAGCGCTAATCGGGTGGCGGGACTCCAAGAGACCCAGTACTTC
TRBJ2-4 14 TRBV29-1 NA TRBD2 CSVSTSGRRNIQYF TGCAGCGTCTCAACTAGCGGGAGAAGGAACATTCAGTACTTC
TRBJ1-2 14 TRBV10-3 many NA CAISESGQTYGYTF TGTGCCATCAGTGAGTCCGGACAGACCTATGGCTACACCTTC
TRBJ2-5 12 TRBV5-1 many NA CASRVGSETQYF TGCGCCAGCAGAGTAGGGTCGGAGACCCAGTACTTC
TRBJ2-7 12 TRBV20-1 many NA CSFEGVSYEQYF TGCAGTTTTGAGGGGGTCTCCTACGAGCAGTACTTC
TRBJ2-5 13 TRBV5-1 many NA CATSQGDQETQYF TGCGCCACCAGTCAAGGCGACCAAGAGACCCAGTACTTC
TRBJ2-1 18 TRBV12-3/TRBV12-4 many TRBD2 CASRLGLAGATRDNEQFF TGTGCCAGCAGATTAGGACTAGCGGGAGCGACGCGAGACAATGAGCAGTTCTTC
TRBJ2-5 15 TRBV5-1 few NA CASSEDGLRWETQYF TGCGCCAGCAGCGAGGACGGACTACGCTGGGAGACCCAGTACTTC
TRBJ2-7 14 TRBV5-1 many TRBD1 CASSRRTGMAEQYF TGCGCCAGCAGCAGAAGGACAGGGATGGCCGAGCAGTACTTC
TRBJ2-3 16 TRBV5-6 many NA CASSSPARRDTDTQYF TGTGCCAGCAGTTCCCCGGCGCGGCGGGACACAGATACGCAGTATTTT
TRBJ1-1 12 TRBV5-4 NA NA CASSFQRTEAFF TGTGCCAGCAGCTTCCAGAGGACTGAAGCTTTCTTT
TRBJ2-7 14 TRBV29-1 many NA CSVLDYLSSYEQYF TGCAGCGTTCTGGACTACCTCAGCTCCTACGAGCAGTACTTC
TRBJ1-5 15 TRBV7-2 many NA CASSLSRGGGQPQHF TGTGCCAGCAGCTTATCCAGGGGAGGGGGTCAGCCCCAGCATTTT
TRBJ2-7 13 TRBV18 many TRBD1 CASSPPTGVEQYF TGTGCCAGCTCACCACCGACAGGGGTCGAGCAGTACTTC
TRBJ2-7 15 TRBV30 few NA CAWSRGPDGSYEQYF TGTGCCTGGAGTAGGGGCCCAGACGGATCCTACGAGCAGTACTTC
TRBJ2-5 13 TRBV9 many NA CASSGYNQETQYF TGTGCCAGCAGCGGGTATAACCAAGAGACCCAGTACTTC
TRBJ2-2 16 TRBV5-6 many NA CASSFWGPGGTGELFF TGTGCCAGCAGCTTTTGGGGCCCAGGTGGCACCGGGGAGCTGTTTTTT
TRBJ2-7 14 TRBV9 many TRBD1 CASSVGDSSYEQYF TGTGCCAGCAGCGTAGGGGACAGCTCCTACGAGCAGTACTTC
TRBJ1-3 15 TRBV7-2 many NA CASSPSPGLGNTIYF TGTGCCAGCAGCCCCAGCCCGGGGTTGGGAAACACCATATATTTT
TRBJ1-2 10 TRBV28 many NA CASSHYGYTF TGTGCCAGCAGTCACTATGGCTACACCTTC
TRBJ2-1 13 TRBV10-2 many TRBD1 CASRGQVYNEQFF TGCGCCAGCAGGGGACAGGTATACAATGAGCAGTTCTTC
TRBJ2-3 14 TRBV7-9 many NA CASSLGGATDTQYF TGTGCCAGCAGCTTAGGCGGAGCCACAGATACGCAGTATTTT
TRBJ2-5 15 TRBV4-1 many NA CASSQDWGSQETQYF TGCGCCAGCAGCCAAGATTGGGGTTCCCAAGAGACCCAGTACTTC